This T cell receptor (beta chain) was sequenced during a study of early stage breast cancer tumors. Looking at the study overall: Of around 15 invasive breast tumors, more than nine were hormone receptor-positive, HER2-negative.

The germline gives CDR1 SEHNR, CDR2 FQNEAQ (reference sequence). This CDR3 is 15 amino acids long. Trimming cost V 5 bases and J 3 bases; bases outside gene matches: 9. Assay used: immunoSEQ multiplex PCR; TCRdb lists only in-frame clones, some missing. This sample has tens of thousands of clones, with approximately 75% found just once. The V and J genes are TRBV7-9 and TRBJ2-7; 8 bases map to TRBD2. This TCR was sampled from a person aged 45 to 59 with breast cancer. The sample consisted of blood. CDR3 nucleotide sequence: TGTGCCAGCAGCCCCTCGGGGGGGGAGAGCTACGAGCAGTACTTC. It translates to CASSPSGGESYEQYF.